This section outlines one T cell receptor (beta chain) sequence together with its context. Its antigen is still unknown. Each CDR3 protein is one row after TCRdb ran MiXCR on the reads. The sample lists approximately 910,000 distinct CDR3 sequences; around 32% were seen once. Trimming pared 6 bases from V and 8 bases from J, leaving 17 bases between. The germline gives CDR1 MDHEN, CDR2 SYDVKM. This CDR3 comprises 15 residues. The record originates from a study of T cell repertoires in cytomegalovirus infection. Study-wide background: Selected CMV epitopes included recently identified HLA-C-restricted ones as well as well-studied HLA-B-restricted ones. Both a matching HLA type and CMV infection were indicated by public TCR beta signatures. The study, taken as a whole, reports: Within the response measured ex vivo, HLA-C-restricted CMV-specific TCR beta clonotypes were dominant. CMV carriers having the relevant HLA were flagged by cumulative public TCR beta family frequency.

This receptor was obtained from a human donor in good health (CMV status not recorded). Some clones in this sample may be carry-over from other donors' samples. The V call is TRBV28, the J call TRBJ1-6; D unresolved. Sequences were derived from cultured CD8+ T cells from PBMCs, sampled from culture after CMV antigen stimulation. The CDR3 loop reads CASSLRALFDSPLHF. The CDR3 DNA sequence: TGTGCCAGCAGCCTCCGGGCTCTATTTGATTCACCCCTCCACTTT.